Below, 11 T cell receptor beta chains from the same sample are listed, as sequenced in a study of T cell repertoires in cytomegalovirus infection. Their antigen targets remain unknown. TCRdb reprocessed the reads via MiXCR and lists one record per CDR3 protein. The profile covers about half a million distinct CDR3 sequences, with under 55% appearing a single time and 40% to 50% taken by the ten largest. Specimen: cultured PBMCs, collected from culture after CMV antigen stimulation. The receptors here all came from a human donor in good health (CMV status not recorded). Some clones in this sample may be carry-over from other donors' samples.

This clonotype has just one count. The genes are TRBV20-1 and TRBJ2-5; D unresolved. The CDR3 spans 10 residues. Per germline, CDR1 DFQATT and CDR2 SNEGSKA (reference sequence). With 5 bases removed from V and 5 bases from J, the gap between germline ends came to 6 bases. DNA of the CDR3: TGCAGTGCTCGCCAGGAGACCCAGTACTTC. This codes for CSARQETQYF.

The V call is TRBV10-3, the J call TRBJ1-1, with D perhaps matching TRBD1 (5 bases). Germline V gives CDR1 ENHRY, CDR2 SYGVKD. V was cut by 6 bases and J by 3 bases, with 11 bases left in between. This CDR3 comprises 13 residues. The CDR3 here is CAIRPREDTEAFF. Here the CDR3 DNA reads TGTGCCATCAGGCCCAGGGAGGACACTGAAGCTTTCTTT.

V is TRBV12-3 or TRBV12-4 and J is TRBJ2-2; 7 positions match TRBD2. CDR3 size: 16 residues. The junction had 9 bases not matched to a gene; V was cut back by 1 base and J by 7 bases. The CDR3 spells CASSLGLAPALGELFF. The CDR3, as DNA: TGTGCCAGCAGTTTAGGACTAGCCCCAGCGCTCGGGGAGCTGTTTTTT.

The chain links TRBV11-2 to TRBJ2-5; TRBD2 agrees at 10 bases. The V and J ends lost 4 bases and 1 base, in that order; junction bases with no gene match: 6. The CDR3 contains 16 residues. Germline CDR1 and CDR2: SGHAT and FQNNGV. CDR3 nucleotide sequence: TGTGCCAGCAGCTATATAGCGGGGGGTTTCCAAGAGACCCAGTACTTC. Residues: CASSYIAGGFQETQYF.

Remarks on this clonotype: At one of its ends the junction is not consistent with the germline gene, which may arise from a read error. CDR3 region: CASTLAGRREAQYF. For the CDR3, the DNA is TGTGCCAGCACCCTAGCGGGGAGGCGAGAGGCCCAGTACTTC. V gene TRBV7-6 combines with J gene TRBJ2-5; TRBD2 matches at 9 bases. The germline CDR1 and CDR2 sequences are SGHVS and FNYEAQ. The CDR3 is 14 amino acids.

The CDR3 DNA reads as TGTGCCAGCAGTACCACCCGATGGGGGAATCAGCCCCAGCATTTT. The encoded protein is CASSTTRWGNQPQHF. The J gene is TRBJ1-5, the V gene TRBV6-2 or TRBV6-3; tentatively, D is TRBD1 (5 bases). V lost 5 bases and J lost 4, with 15 bases in between. Germline values: CDR1 MNHEY, CDR2 SVGEGT. The CDR3 consists of 15 residues.

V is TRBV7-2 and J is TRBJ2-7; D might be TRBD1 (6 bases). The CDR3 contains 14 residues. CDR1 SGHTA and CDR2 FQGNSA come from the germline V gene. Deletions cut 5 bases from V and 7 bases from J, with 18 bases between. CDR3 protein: CASSPRGTGTEQYF. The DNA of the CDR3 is TGTGCCAGCAGCCCGAGGGGTACAGGGACGGAGCAGTACTTC.

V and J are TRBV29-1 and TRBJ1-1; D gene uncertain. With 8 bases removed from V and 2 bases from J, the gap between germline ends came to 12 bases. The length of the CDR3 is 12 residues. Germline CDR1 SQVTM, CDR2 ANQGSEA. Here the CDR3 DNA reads TGCAGCTCCAACGATGCCAACACTGAAGCTTTCTTT. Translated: CSSNDANTEAFF. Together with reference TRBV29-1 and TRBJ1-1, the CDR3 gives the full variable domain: SAVISQKPSRDICQRGTSLTIQCQVDSQVTMMFWYRQQPGQSLTLIATANQGSEATYESGFVIDKFPISRPNLTFSTLTVSNMSPEDSSIYLCSSNDANTEAFFGQGTRLTVV.

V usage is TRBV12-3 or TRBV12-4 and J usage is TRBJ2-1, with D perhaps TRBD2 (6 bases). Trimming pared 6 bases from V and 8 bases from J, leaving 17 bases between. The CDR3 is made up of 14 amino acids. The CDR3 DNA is TGTGCCAGCAGGTACCAGATTAGCGGTTATGAGCAGTTCTTC. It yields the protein CASRYQISGYEQFF.

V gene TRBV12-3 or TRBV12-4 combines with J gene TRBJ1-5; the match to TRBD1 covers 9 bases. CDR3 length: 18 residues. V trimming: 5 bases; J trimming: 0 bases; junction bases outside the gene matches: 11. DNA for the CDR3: TGTGCCAGCAGTCTAGACGCGACAGGGGGATATAGCAATCAGCCCCAGCATTTT. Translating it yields CASSLDATGGYSNQPQHF.

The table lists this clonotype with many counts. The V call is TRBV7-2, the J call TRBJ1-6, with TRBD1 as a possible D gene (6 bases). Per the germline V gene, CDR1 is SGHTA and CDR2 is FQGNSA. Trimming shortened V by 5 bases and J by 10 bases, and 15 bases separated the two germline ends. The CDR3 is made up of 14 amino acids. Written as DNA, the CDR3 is TGTGCCAGCAGCGTCACAGGGTCGATCTCACCCCTCCACTTT. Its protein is CASSVTGSISPLHF.